This T cell receptor (beta chain) was sequenced for a study of response to subunit inactivated influenza vaccine. This CDR3 is built from 16 residues. V was clipped by 1 base and J by 1 base; unmatched bases: 8. In germline, CDR1 is DFQATT, CDR2 SNEGSKA (reference sequence). Study conclusions and caveats: Authors suggested few new T cells are recruited by each seasonal influenza vaccination.

Each CDR3 protein is one row after TCRdb ran MiXCR on the RT-PCR reads. This sample has roughly 170,000 distinct CDR3 sequences, with 9.2% found just once. A few counts support this clonotype. Its antigen is as yet unknown. This receptor was obtained from a man aged 50-59 years who received an inactivated influenza vaccine. This specimen was non-naive T cells sorted from PBMCs, taken on the day of vaccination. The chain uses TRBV20-1 and TRBJ2-3, with TRBD2 matching over 7 bases. The CDR3 loop reads CSARARDYLGTDTQYF. CDR3 in DNA: TGCAGTGCTAGAGCTAGGGACTACTTAGGCACAGATACGCAGTATTTT.